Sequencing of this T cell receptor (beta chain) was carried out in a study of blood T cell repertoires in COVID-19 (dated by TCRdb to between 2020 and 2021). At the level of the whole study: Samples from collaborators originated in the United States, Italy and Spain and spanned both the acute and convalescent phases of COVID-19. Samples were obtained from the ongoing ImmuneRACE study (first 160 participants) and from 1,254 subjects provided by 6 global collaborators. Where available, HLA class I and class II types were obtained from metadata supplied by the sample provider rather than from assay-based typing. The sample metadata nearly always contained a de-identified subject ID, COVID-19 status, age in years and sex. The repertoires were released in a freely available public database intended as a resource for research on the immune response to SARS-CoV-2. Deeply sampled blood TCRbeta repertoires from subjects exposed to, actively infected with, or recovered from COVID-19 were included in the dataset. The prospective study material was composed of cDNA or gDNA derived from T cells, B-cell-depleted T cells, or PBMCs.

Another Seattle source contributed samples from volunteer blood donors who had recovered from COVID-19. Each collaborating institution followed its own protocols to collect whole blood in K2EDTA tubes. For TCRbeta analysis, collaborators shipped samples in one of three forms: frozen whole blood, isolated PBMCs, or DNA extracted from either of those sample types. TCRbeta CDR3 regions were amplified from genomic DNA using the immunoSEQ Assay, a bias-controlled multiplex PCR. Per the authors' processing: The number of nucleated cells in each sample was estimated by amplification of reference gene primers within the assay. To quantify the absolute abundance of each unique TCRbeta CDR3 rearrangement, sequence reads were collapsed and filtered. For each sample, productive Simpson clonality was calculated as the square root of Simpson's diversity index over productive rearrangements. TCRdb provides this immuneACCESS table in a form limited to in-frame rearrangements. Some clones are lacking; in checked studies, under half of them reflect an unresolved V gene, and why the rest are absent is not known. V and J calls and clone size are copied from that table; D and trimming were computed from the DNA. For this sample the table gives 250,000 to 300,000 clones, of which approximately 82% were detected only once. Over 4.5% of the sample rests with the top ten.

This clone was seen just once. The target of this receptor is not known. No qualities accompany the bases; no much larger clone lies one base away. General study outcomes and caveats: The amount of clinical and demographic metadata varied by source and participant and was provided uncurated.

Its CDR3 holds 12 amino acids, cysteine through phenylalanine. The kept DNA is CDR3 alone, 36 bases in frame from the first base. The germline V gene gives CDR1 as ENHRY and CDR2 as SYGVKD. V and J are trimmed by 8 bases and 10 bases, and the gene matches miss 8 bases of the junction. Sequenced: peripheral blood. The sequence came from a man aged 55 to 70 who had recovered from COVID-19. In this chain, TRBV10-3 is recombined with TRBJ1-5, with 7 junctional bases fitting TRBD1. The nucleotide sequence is TGTGCCATCGGACAGGTGGTAGGACCCCAGCATTTT. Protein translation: CAIGQVVGPQHF.